This T cell receptor (beta chain) was observed in a study of CD8+ T cells in alopecia areata. Looked up from germline, CDR1 is SNHLY and CDR2 is FYNNEI. The CDR3 spans 14 residues. The V gene end was trimmed by 4 bases and the J gene end by 6 bases; junction bases not matched to a gene: 3. cDNA prepared by RNA extraction and subsequent reverse transcription served as the template for sequencing. Profiled with immunoSEQ multiplex PCR; TCRdb holds only in-frame clones, not every one. In the table there are under 350,000 clones, roughly 50% of which are singletons. On this clone: The same CDR3 is also encoded by other DNA sequences in this sample.

Treatment described: oral pan-JAK inhibitor, 5-10 mg twice daily. The chain joins TRBV2 to TRBJ1-5; 10 bases map to TRBD1. The TCR sequence derives from a human donor with alopecia areata. Sequenced here: CD4+ T cells sorted from blood, sampled at week 24, from a patient treated with tofacitinib. Here the CDR3 reads CASSGQGAGQPQHF. DNA of the CDR3: TGTGCCAGCAGTGGACAGGGGGCAGGTCAGCCCCAGCATTTT.